This T cell receptor (beta chain) was found in a study of T cells in Graves' hyperthyroidism and ophthalmopathy. Study information: Blood from the periphery was taken at initial diagnosis, before any treatment.

Stable Graves' hyperthyroidism denoted no ophthalmopathy progression over 18 months. Hyperthyroidism, newly diagnosed and lasting under 2 months, affected patients aged 18 to 65. On the basis of clinical symptoms, serum thyroxine and TRAb, thyroid ultrasound and orbital computed tomography, diagnoses were made. Authors of the study amplified TCR beta CDR3 regions from RNA transcripts. Using the HTBI primer set, a first-round RT-PCR was run on the TCR CDR3. TCRdb re-derived calls from the multiplex PCR reads in MiXCR, one entry per CDR3 protein. There are fewer than 600,000 distinct CDR3 sequences in the sample; approximately 15% occur only once, and approximately 14% lies in the top ten. This clonotype has only a few counts. This CDR3 comprises 17 residues. V shed 8 bases and J 7 bases; nucleotides not matched to a gene: 17. The germline V gene encodes CDR1 SNHLY and CDR2 FYNNEI.

The sample was blood. The chain employs TRBV2 and TRBJ1-6; 7 bases fit TRBD1. The sequence came from a woman aged 40 to 49 with Graves' hyperthyroidism. CDR3 sequence: CASLRNTLTGSNSPLHF. The CDR3 nucleotides are TGTGCCAGCCTTCGTAACACCTTGACAGGGTCGAATTCACCCCTCCACTTT.